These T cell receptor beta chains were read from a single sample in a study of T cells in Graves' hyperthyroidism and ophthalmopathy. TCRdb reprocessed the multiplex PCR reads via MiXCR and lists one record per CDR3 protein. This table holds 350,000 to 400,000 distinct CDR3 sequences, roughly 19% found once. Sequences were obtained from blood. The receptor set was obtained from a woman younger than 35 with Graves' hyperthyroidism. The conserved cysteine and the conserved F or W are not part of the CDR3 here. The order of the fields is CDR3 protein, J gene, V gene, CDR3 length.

CDR3: ASSEAGQAQETQY
J: TRBJ2-5
V: TRBV6-1
length: 13

CDR3: ASSLVWRDRGGGYT
J: TRBJ1-2
V: TRBV6-5
length: 14

CDR3: AISFDVGNTIY
J: TRBJ1-3
V: TRBV10-3
length: 11

CDR3: ASSYGTNSNQPQH
J: TRBJ1-5
V: TRBV6-2/TRBV6-3
length: 13

CDR3: ASSQVRGEIEQY
J: TRBJ2-7
V: TRBV4-1
length: 12

CDR3: ATSYYSGETQY
J: TRBJ2-5
V: TRBV15
length: 11

CDR3: AISESSSKTQY
J: TRBJ2-5
V: TRBV10-3
length: 11

CDR3: ASNYRVSNQPQH
J: TRBJ1-5
V: TRBV2
length: 12

CDR3: ASTETDSGGTGELF
J: TRBJ2-2
V: TRBV6-1
length: 14

CDR3: ASSLGTGQY
J: TRBJ2-7
V: TRBV7-2
length: 9

CDR3: ASSPGDPQNTEAF
J: TRBJ1-1
V: TRBV6-1
length: 13

CDR3: ASNGQGDQPQH
J: TRBJ1-5
V: TRBV30
length: 11

CDR3: SVSTEGYGNTIY
J: TRBJ1-3
V: TRBV29-1
length: 12

CDR3: ASSQGFYEQY
J: TRBJ2-7
V: TRBV5-1
length: 10

CDR3: SARVPPAGIKY
J: TRBJ2-4
V: TRBV20-1
length: 11

CDR3: ASSLVGQGYSYGYT
J: TRBJ1-2
V: TRBV5-1
length: 14

CDR3: ASSQGAGSGNTIY
J: TRBJ1-3
V: TRBV4-1
length: 13

CDR3: ASSISGLAGEEETQY
J: TRBJ2-5
V: TRBV19
length: 15

CDR3: SATQEAGHYEQY
J: TRBJ2-7
V: TRBV20-1
length: 12

CDR3: ASSYRQAAYEQY
J: TRBJ2-7
V: TRBV5-1
length: 12

CDR3: ASSAGLGRETQY
J: TRBJ2-5
V: TRBV9
length: 12

CDR3: ASSPFEDYGYT
J: TRBJ1-2
V: TRBV4-1
length: 11

CDR3: ASSLVRTGWNQPQH
J: TRBJ1-5
V: TRBV28
length: 14

CDR3: SGHGGRELF
J: TRBJ2-2
V: TRBV29-1
length: 9

CDR3: ASSLTRGTTEAF
J: TRBJ1-1
V: TRBV12-3/TRBV12-4
length: 12

CDR3: SARGSVAKNIQY
J: TRBJ2-4
V: TRBV20-1
length: 12

CDR3: ASSFPLQRNTEAF
J: TRBJ1-1
V: TRBV13
length: 13

CDR3: ASSLPGTQSYEQY
J: TRBJ2-7
V: TRBV2
length: 13

CDR3: ASSRGQGRETQY
J: TRBJ2-5
V: TRBV3-1
length: 12